Shown below are 14 T cell receptor beta chains from a single sample sequenced in a study of blood T cell repertoires in COVID-19. Sequenced by immunoSEQ multiplex PCR; TCRdb stores in-frame clones only, minus some. The table records some 140,000 clones, about 80% of them present only once. The sequenced material came from peripheral blood. The receptors come from an older woman with acute or convalescent COVID-19.

This clone has just a few counts. This chain connects TRBV5-1 to TRBJ2-1; D is perhaps TRBD1 (5 bases). Trimming took off 2 bases at V and 7 bases at J, with 16 bases between the two ends. The CDR3 contains 15 residues. Germline values: CDR1 SGHRS, CDR2 YFSETQ. CDR3 coding DNA: TGCGCCAGCAGCTTTGAAAGGGGTGGTCGGAATGAGCAGTTCTTC. This codes for CASSFERGGRNEQFF.

This chain links TRBV2 with TRBJ1-1; D unclear. The length of the CDR3 is 12 residues. V was shortened by 8 bases and J by 1 base, with 8 bases between the two germline ends. Germline CDR1 and CDR2: SNHLY and FYNNEI. DNA of the CDR3: TGTGCCAGCGGAGGGTGGAACACTGAAGCTTTCTTT. It encodes CASGGWNTEAFF.

The rearrangement joins TRBV25-1 to TRBJ2-7; a possible D gene is TRBD1 (6 bases). There are 15 residues in the CDR3. With 6 bases removed from V and 5 bases from J, the gap between germline ends came to 20 bases. Germline loops: CDR1 MGHDK, CDR2 SYGVNS. CDR3 region: CASSAATGIWDEQYF. The CDR3 DNA is TGTGCCAGCAGCGCTGCTACAGGGATATGGGACGAGCAGTACTTC.

The V gene is TRBV12-5, the J gene TRBJ1-1; no clear D gene. Germline V CDR1 and CDR2: LGHNT, FRNRAP. The CDR3 contains 11 residues. V was shortened by 6 bases and J by 2 bases, with 4 bases between the two germline ends. The CDR3 reads CASGINTEAFF. In nucleotides, the CDR3 is TGTGCTAGTGGCATTAACACTGAAGCTTTCTTT. The full variable domain, in which reference TRBV12-5 and TRBJ1-1 provide the parts outside the CDR3, is DARVTQTPRHKVTEMGQEVTMRCQPILGHNTVFWYRQTMMQGLELLAYFRNRAPLDDSGMPKDRFSAEMPDATLATLKIQPSEPRDSAVYFCASGINTEAFFGQGTRLTVV.

Turning to this clone: The sample contains more than one DNA sequence encoding this CDR3. The V and J genes are TRBV6-1 and TRBJ1-5, with D maybe TRBD1 (5 bases). Looked up from germline, CDR1 is MNHNS and CDR2 is SASEGT. The V and J ends lost 0 bases and 2 bases respectively, with 5 bases between them. This CDR3 is built from 14 residues. The DNA of the CDR3 is TGTGCCAGCAGTGAAGCAGGGGGCAATCAGCCCCAGCATTTT. Protein sequence: CASSEAGGNQPQHF.

The chain couples TRBV4-1 to TRBJ1-4; TRBD1 aligns across 9 bases. Per the germline V gene, CDR1 is MGHRA and CDR2 is YSYEKL. This CDR3 spans 19 amino acids. V was clipped by 0 bases and J by 8 bases; unmatched bases: 16. The CDR3 nucleotides are TGCGCCAGCAGCCAAGAAGGCCGTAGTTGGACAGGGGTCGTAGAAAAACTGTTTTTT. Translating it yields CASSQEGRSWTGVVEKLFF.

The J gene is TRBJ2-3, the V gene TRBV19; TRBD2 matches 9 bases. Trimming removed 1 base from V and 5 bases from J; junction bases left unmatched: 7. The germline V gene encodes CDR1 LNHDA and CDR2 SQIVND (reference sequence). This CDR3 has 16 residues. The CDR3 bases are TGTGCCAGTAGTATAGCCGCTAGCGGGGCCCTAGATACGCAGTATTTT. Translating gives CASSIAASGALDTQYF. The complete variable domain, with remaining parts taken from reference TRBV19 and TRBJ2-3, reads DGGITQSPKYLFRKEGQNVTLSCEQNLNHDAMYWYRQDPGQGLRLIYYSQIVNDFQKGDIAEGYSVSREKKESFPLTVTSAQKNPTAFYLCASSIAASGALDTQYFGPGTRLTVL.

This clone was recorded only once. V usage is TRBV5-1 and J usage is TRBJ2-5; a possible D gene is TRBD1 (6 bases). The V gene lost 0 bases and the J gene lost 4 bases, with 13 bases spanning the gap. The CDR3 has 15 residues. The V gene's germline CDR1 is SGHRS and CDR2 YFSETQ. In DNA form, the CDR3 reads TGCGCCAGCAGCTTGGCTTGGGGGCTGGGAGAGACCCAGTACTTC. It is translated as CASSLAWGLGETQYF.

The V call is TRBV5-1, the J call TRBJ2-5; TRBD1 agrees at 7 bases. The CDR3 is made up of 15 amino acids. Trimming took 0 bases from V and 5 from J; bases not matched to a gene: 7. CDR1 and CDR2 from the germline V gene are SGHRS and YFSETQ. The CDR3 DNA is TGCGCCAGCAGCTTGGAGGGGGCGCGGCGGGAGACCCAGTACTTC. Amino acids: CASSLEGARRETQYF.

The chain couples TRBV11-1 to TRBJ1-1; D unresolved. This CDR3 has 16 amino acids. In germline, CDR1 is SGHAT, CDR2 FQDESV (reference sequence). Trimming pared 2 bases from V and 2 bases from J, leaving 15 bases between. The CDR3 loop reads CASSLFTSYLNTEAFF. The CDR3 DNA reads TGTGCCAGCAGCTTATTTACGAGCTACCTCAACACTGAAGCTTTCTTT.

The rearrangement links TRBV2 to TRBJ1-1; the match to TRBD1 covers 10 bases. Germline V gives CDR1 SNHLY, CDR2 FYNNEI. V lost 5 bases to trimming and J lost 11 bases; unmatched junction nucleotides: 14. This CDR3 region has 15 residues. The CDR3 DNA sequence: TGTGCCAGCAGTCCCTTGGGACAGGGGCGGGAGCGGGCTTTCTTT. It translates to CASSPLGQGRERAFF. The variable domain in full, with the rest retrieved from reference TRBV2 and TRBJ1-1, is EPEVTQTPSHQVTQMGQEVILRCVPISNHLYFYWYRQILGQKVEFLVSFYNNEISEKSEIFDDQFSVERPDGSNFTLKIRSTKLEDSAMYFCASSPLGQGRERAFFGQGTRLTVV.

This clone was detected only a few times. The genes are TRBV7-2 and TRBJ1-1; a weak D match, TRBD1 (6 bases). With 3 bases removed from V and 2 bases from J, the gap between germline ends came to 16 bases. CDR1 is SGHTA and CDR2 is FQGNSA in the germline V gene. The CDR3 contains 16 residues. DNA of the CDR3: TGTGCCAGCAGCTTTGGGGGGGGCGGTGGAAACACTGAAGCTTTCTTT. Its translation is CASSFGGGGGNTEAFF.

The chain combines TRBV7-9 with TRBJ1-3; the D is unclear. Trimming took off 5 bases at V and 4 bases at J, with 9 bases between the two ends. The CDR3 consists of 13 residues. Germline V gene data show CDR1 as SEHNR and CDR2 as FQNEAQ (reference sequence). CDR3 coding DNA: TGTGCCAGCAGCCAAGATCAGGGAAACACCATATATTTT. This encodes CASSQDQGNTIYF.

The V and J genes are TRBV7-9 and TRBJ1-3; 10 nucleotides align to TRBD1. The germline V gene has CDR1 SEHNR and CDR2 FQNEAQ (reference sequence). There are 15 residues in the CDR3. V lost 5 bases and J lost 4; bases outside the gene matches: 5. The DNA for the CDR3 is TGTGCCAGCAGCACGGACAGGGGGAAAGGAAACACCATATATTTT. Its translation: CASSTDRGKGNTIYF.